These 20 T cell receptor beta chains were sequenced from one sample in a study of cytomegalovirus exposure and HLA in healthy donors (dated by TCRdb to the late 2010s). Libraries were prepared through the immunoSEQ multiplex PCR assay. The multiplex PCR relied on a mix of 60 forward primers for TCR Vbeta segments and 13 reverse primers for TCR Jbeta segments. Here the immuneACCESS table is served through TCRdb, limited to in-frame sequences with V and J called. Missing clones are a known gap in these copies; in checked studies unresolved V genes cover under half, and the rest lacks a known reason. The sample table holds about 210,000 clones. Approximately 0.98% of the sample lies in the top ten. The sequenced sample consisted of PBMCs. Receptors originate from a woman younger than 45 in good health and CMV-seropositive.

In DNA, the CDR3 is TGTGCCAGCGGCCCACTGACAGCTGCCTTCTCTGGGGCCAACGTCCTGACTTTC. Amino acid sequence: CASGPLTAAFSGANVLTF. The chain couples TRBV14 to TRBJ2-6, with D tentatively TRBD1 (5 bases). The V and J ends lost 8 bases and 0 bases respectively, with 20 bases between them. The CDR3 runs 18 residues. Germline CDR1 is SGHDN and CDR2 is FVKESK.

The gene calls are TRBV7-9 and TRBJ1-2; the match to TRBD1 covers 7 bases. Germline V gives CDR1 SEHNR, CDR2 FQNEAQ (reference sequence). CDR3 length: 15 amino acids. Trimming cost V 5 bases and J 3 bases; bases outside gene matches: 9. In nucleotides, the CDR3 is TGTGCCAGCAGCGCAGACAGGGAACGGGACTATGGCTACACCTTC. The encoded protein is CASSADRERDYGYTF. Full variable domain (remainder filled in from reference TRBV7-9 and TRBJ1-2): DTGVSQNPRHKITKRGQNVTFRCDPISEHNRLYWYRQTLGQGPEFLTYFQNEAQLEKSRLLSDRFSAERPKGSFSTLEIQRTEQGDSAMYLCASSADRERDYGYTFGSGTRLTVV.

The rearrangement uses TRBV18 and TRBJ2-7; TRBD1 matches at 9 bases. The CDR3 runs 13 residues. V was clipped by 2 bases and J by 5 bases; unmatched bases: 1. Per the germline V gene, CDR1 is KGHSH and CDR2 is LQKENI. CDR3 DNA sequence: TGTGCCAGCTCACCAAGGACAGGGGACGAGCAGTACTTC. Translating gives CASSPRTGDEQYF. Based on the CDR3 plus reference TRBV18 and TRBJ2-7, the full variable domain is NAGVMQNPRHLVRRRGQEARLRCSPMKGHSHVYWYRQLPEEGLKFMVYLQKENIIDESGMPKERFSAEFPKEGPSILRIQQVVRGDSAAYFCASSPRTGDEQYFGPGTRLTVT.

The chain combines TRBV9 with TRBJ1-2, with D perhaps TRBD1 (5 bases). Germline loops: CDR1 SGDLS, CDR2 YYNGEE. Trimming removed 4 bases at V and 4 bases at J, with 14 bases between. This CDR3 is 14 amino acids long. The CDR3 DNA reads TGTGCCAGCAGCCCCCAGGGAGGGGCCTATGGCTACACCTTC. Its protein product is CASSPQGGAYGYTF.

The rearrangement joins TRBV19 to TRBJ1-1, with 7 bases aligning to TRBD1. Germline loops: CDR1 LNHDA, CDR2 SQIVND (reference sequence). The CDR3 loop spans 11 amino acids. The V and J ends lost 9 bases and 9 bases, in that order; junction bases with no gene match: 7. CDR3 in DNA: TGTGCCAGCCGGACAGGACCGAAAGCTTTCTTT. Translated: CASRTGPKAFF.

V is TRBV9 and J is TRBJ2-1; 11 nucleotides align to TRBD2. This CDR3 region has 16 residues. Per the germline V gene, CDR1 is SGDLS and CDR2 is YYNGEE. V lost 3 bases and J lost 4; bases outside the gene matches: 6. Written as DNA, the CDR3 is TGTGCCAGCAGCGAGCTTAGCGGGGGGGGTTACAATGAGCAGTTCTTC. Its translation: CASSELSGGGYNEQFF.

This chain joins TRBV5-5 and TRBJ1-2; unclear D gene. The CDR3 has 17 residues. Germline V gives CDR1 SGHKS, CDR2 YYEKEE (reference sequence). Deletions cut 0 bases from V and 4 bases from J, with 19 bases between. This CDR3 is CASSLVPRSLAGYGYTF. As DNA, the CDR3 is TGTGCCAGCAGCTTGGTCCCCAGATCCCTGGCTGGCTATGGCTACACCTTC.

The chain uses TRBV19 and TRBJ1-1; D remains ambiguous. Trimming removed 8 bases at V and 4 bases at J, with 14 bases between. CDR3 length: 13 residues. Germline lookup yields CDR1 LNHDA and CDR2 SQIVND (reference sequence). Here the CDR3 reads CASSPGWGTEAFF. In DNA form, the CDR3 reads TGTGCCAGTTCCCCGGGATGGGGCACTGAAGCTTTCTTT.

The chain recombines TRBV6-1 with TRBJ2-7; D not certain. This CDR3 has 12 residues. V lost 7 bases to trimming and J lost 0 bases, with 7 bases between them. Germline-derived CDR1 and CDR2 are MNHNS and SASEGT. CDR3 bases: TGTGCCAGCACGGGTAACTCCTACGAGCAGTACTTC. Translating gives CASTGNSYEQYF.

CDR3 sequence reads: CASSRTGHTEDTQYF. CDR3 nucleotides: TGTGCCAGCAGCCGGACAGGGCATACAGAAGATACGCAGTATTTT. V is TRBV5-4 and J is TRBJ2-3; TRBD1 aligns across 8 bases. CDR1 is SGHNT, CDR2 YYREEE, per germline (reference sequence). V shed 4 bases, J shed 5 bases, and the junction held 9 bases outside the gene matches. The CDR3 is made up of 15 amino acids.

The chain is built from TRBV6-1 and TRBJ1-1, with 7 bases fitting TRBD1. The CDR3 runs to 13 residues. Germline CDR1 and CDR2: MNHNS and SASEGT. With V trimmed by 5 bases and J by 4 bases, 4 bases remained unmatched. CDR3: CASSSSGGTEAFF. The CDR3 coding sequence is TGTGCCAGCAGTTCTTCAGGGGGCACTGAAGCTTTCTTT.

The rearrangement uses TRBV7-7 and TRBJ2-1, with 8 positions matching TRBD2. Unmatched junction bases numbered 10, after V lost 0 bases and J lost 9 bases. The germline V gene has CDR1 SSHAT and CDR2 FNYEAQ (reference sequence). The CDR3 spans 16 residues. DNA for the CDR3: TGTGCCAGCAGCTTAGCGGGGGCGGGAGGCTTGGGTGAGCAGTTCTTC. Amino acids: CASSLAGAGGLGEQFF.

With respect to this clone: Other DNA sequences in this specimen translate into the identical CDR3. The rearrangement uses TRBV6-5 and TRBJ2-1; maybe TRBD1 (6 bases). The CDR3 is made up of 13 amino acids. Trimming left V 5 bases short and J 4 bases short, with 9 bases between. Germline CDR1 is MNHEY and CDR2 is SVGAGI. CDR3 region: CASSLQGYNEQFF. In DNA, the CDR3 is TGTGCCAGCAGTCTACAGGGATACAATGAGCAGTTCTTC.

CDR3 residues: CASSDWGAETEAFF. The DNA for the CDR3 is TGTGCCAGCAGTGATTGGGGCGCCGAGACTGAAGCTTTCTTT. The rearrangement uses TRBV2 and TRBJ1-1; D might be TRBD1 (5 bases). In germline, CDR1 is SNHLY, CDR2 FYNNEI. The CDR3 contains 14 residues. V lost 3 bases and J 5 bases, leaving 13 bases between the germline ends. The complete variable domain, with remaining parts taken from reference TRBV2 and TRBJ1-1, reads EPEVTQTPSHQVTQMGQEVILRCVPISNHLYFYWYRQILGQKVEFLVSFYNNEISEKSEIFDDQFSVERPDGSNFTLKIRSTKLEDSAMYFCASSDWGAETEAFFGQGTRLTVV.

The chain joins TRBV9 to TRBJ2-1; 8 bases are a match to TRBD1. CDR1 SGDLS and CDR2 YYNGEE come from the germline V gene. V lost 0 bases and J lost 9; bases outside the gene matches: 11. The CDR3 is 16 amino acids. CDR3 DNA: TGTGCCAGCAGCGTAGCTGGTACAGGGGGGTCGGGTGAGCAGTTCTTC. Its protein product is CASSVAGTGGSGEQFF.

The rearrangement uses TRBV5-1 and TRBJ2-1; 11 bases match TRBD2. J was trimmed by 0 bases and V by 5 bases; bases with no gene match: 4. The germline V gene has CDR1 SGHRS and CDR2 YFSETQ. The CDR3 is 16 residues long. The CDR3 sequence: CASRITSGSSYNEQFF. The DNA for the CDR3 is TGCGCCAGCAGGATAACTAGCGGGAGCTCCTACAATGAGCAGTTCTTC.

This rearrangement joins TRBV10-1 to TRBJ2-5; 13 bases are a match to TRBD2. V shed 6 bases and J 4 bases; nucleotides not matched to a gene: 11. The CDR3 has 17 residues. Per the germline V gene, CDR1 is WNHNN and CDR2 is SYGVQD (reference sequence). CDR3 amino acids: CASSEGRLAGGLETQYF. The CDR3 bases are TGCGCCAGCAGCGAGGGGAGACTAGCGGGAGGACTAGAGACCCAGTACTTC.

This rearrangement joins TRBV2 to TRBJ2-7, with a weak D call TRBD1 (6 bases). The CDR3 has 14 amino acids. Between the trimmed V and J ends, which lost 5 bases and 0 bases, there was a span of 11 bases. In germline, CDR1 is SNHLY, CDR2 FYNNEI. The CDR3 region has the DNA TGTGCCAGCAGTAAAGAACAGGGCTCCTACGAGCAGTACTTC. Protein: CASSKEQGSYEQYF. The full variable domain, in which reference TRBV2 and TRBJ2-7 provide the parts outside the CDR3, is EPEVTQTPSHQVTQMGQEVILRCVPISNHLYFYWYRQILGQKVEFLVSFYNNEISEKSEIFDDQFSVERPDGSNFTLKIRSTKLEDSAMYFCASSKEQGSYEQYFGPGTRLTVT.

V usage is TRBV5-1 and J usage is TRBJ2-3; TRBD2 agrees at 10 bases. Germline lookup yields CDR1 SGHRS and CDR2 YFSETQ. The CDR3 runs 17 residues. V shed 7 bases, J shed 0 bases, and the junction held 11 bases outside the gene matches. CDR3 in amino acids: CASGITAGGPSTDTQYF. DNA for the CDR3: TGCGCCAGCGGGATAACAGCGGGGGGGCCCAGCACAGATACGCAGTATTTT.

The chain couples TRBV2 to TRBJ1-5, with 7 bases matching TRBD1. J was trimmed by 3 bases and V by 7 bases; bases with no gene match: 3. Germline V gene data show CDR1 as SNHLY and CDR2 as FYNNEI. The CDR3 spans 13 residues. Here the CDR3 reads CASTGQLNQPQHF. CDR3 bases: TGTGCCAGCACGGGACAGCTCAATCAGCCCCAGCATTTT.